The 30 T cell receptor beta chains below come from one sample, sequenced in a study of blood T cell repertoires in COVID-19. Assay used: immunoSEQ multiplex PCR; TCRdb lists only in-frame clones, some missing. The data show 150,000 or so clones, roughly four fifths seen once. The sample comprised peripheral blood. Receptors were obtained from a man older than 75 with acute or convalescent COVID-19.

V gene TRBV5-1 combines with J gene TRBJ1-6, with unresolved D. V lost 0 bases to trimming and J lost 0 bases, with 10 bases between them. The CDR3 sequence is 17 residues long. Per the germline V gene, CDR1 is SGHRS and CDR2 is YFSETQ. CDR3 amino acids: CASSLEDGSSYNSPLHF. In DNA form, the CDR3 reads TGCGCCAGCAGCTTGGAGGACGGGAGCTCCTATAATTCACCCCTCCACTTT.

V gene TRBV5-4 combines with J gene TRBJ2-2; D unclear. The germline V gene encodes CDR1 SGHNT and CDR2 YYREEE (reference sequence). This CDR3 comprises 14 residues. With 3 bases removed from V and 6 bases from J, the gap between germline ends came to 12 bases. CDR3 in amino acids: CASSSRVGSGELFF. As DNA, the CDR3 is TGTGCCAGCAGCTCACGAGTGGGCTCCGGGGAGCTGTTTTTT.

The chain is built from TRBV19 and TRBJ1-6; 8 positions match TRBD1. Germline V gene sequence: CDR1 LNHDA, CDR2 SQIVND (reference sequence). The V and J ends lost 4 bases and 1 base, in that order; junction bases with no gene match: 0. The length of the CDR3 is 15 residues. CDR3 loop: CASSRTGSYNSPLHF. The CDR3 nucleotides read TGTGCCAGTAGTAGGACAGGGTCCTATAATTCACCCCTCCACTTT.

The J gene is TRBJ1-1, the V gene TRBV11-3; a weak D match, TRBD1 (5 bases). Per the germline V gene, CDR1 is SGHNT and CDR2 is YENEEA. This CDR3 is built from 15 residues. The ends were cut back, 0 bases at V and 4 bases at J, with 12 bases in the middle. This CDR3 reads CASSLDLAGLTEAFF. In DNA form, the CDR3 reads TGTGCCAGCAGCTTAGATCTGGCAGGGCTCACTGAAGCTTTCTTT.

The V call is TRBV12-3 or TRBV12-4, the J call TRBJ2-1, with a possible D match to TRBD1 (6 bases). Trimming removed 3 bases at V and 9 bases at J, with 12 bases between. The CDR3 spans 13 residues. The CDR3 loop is CASSFAGVGEQFF. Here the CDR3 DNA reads TGTGCCAGCAGTTTCGCAGGGGTAGGTGAGCAGTTCTTC.

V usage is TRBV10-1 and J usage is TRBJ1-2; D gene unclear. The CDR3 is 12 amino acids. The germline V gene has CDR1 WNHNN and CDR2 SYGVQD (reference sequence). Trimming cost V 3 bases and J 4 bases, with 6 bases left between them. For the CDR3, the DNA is TGCGCCAGCAGTGACTCCAGCTATGGCTACACCTTC. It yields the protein CASSDSSYGYTF.

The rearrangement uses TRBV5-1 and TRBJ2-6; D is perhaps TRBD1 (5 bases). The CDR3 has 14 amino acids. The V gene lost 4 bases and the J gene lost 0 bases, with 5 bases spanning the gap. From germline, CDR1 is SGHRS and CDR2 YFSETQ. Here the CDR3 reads CASSDSSGANVLTF. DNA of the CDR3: TGCGCCAGCAGCGACAGCTCTGGGGCCAACGTCCTGACTTTC.

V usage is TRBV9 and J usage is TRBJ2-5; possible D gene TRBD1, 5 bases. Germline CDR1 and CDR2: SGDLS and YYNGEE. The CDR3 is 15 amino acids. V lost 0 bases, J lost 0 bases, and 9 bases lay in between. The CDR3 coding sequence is TGTGCCAGCAGCGTAGCTCTCAGGGACCAAGAGACCCAGTACTTC. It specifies CASSVALRDQETQYF.

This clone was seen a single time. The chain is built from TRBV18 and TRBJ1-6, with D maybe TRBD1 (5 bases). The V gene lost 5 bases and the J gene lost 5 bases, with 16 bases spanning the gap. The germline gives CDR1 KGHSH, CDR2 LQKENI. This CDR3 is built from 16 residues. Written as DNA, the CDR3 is TGTGCCAGCTCAGCCACAGCGGGGGGAAATAATTCACCCCTCCACTTT. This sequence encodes CASSATAGGNNSPLHF.

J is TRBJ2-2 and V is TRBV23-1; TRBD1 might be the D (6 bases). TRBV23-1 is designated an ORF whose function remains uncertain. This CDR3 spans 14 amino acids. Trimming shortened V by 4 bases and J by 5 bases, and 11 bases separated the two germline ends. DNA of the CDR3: TGCGCCAGCAGTCTGGACAGAGGGACCGGGGAGCTGTTTTTT. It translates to CASSLDRGTGELFF.

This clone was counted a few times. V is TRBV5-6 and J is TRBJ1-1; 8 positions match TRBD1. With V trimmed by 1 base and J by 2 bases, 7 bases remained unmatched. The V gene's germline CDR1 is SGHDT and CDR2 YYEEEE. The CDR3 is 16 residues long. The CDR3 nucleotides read TGTGCCAGCAGCTTGTTTGGGCAGGGGGCTAACACTGAAGCTTTCTTT. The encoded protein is CASSLFGQGANTEAFF. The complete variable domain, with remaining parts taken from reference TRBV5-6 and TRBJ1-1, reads DAGVTQSPTHLIKTRGQQVTLRCSPKSGHDTVSWYQQALGQGPQFIFQYYEEEERQRGNFPDRFSGHQFPNYSSELNVNALLLGDSALYLCASSLFGQGANTEAFFGQGTRLTVV.

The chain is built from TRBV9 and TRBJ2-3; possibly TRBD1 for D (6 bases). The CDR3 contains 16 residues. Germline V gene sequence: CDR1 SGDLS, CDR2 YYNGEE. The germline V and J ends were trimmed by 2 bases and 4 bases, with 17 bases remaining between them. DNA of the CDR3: TGTGCCAGCAGCGTTGGGCAGGGGATAGGCGCAGATACGCAGTATTTT. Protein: CASSVGQGIGADTQYF.

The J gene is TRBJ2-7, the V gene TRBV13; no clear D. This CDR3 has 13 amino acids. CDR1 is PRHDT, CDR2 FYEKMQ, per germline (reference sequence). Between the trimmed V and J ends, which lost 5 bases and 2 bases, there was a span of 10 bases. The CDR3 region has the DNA TGTGCCAGCAGCAGCACTGTACCCTACGAGCAGTACGTC. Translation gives CASSSTVPYEQYV.

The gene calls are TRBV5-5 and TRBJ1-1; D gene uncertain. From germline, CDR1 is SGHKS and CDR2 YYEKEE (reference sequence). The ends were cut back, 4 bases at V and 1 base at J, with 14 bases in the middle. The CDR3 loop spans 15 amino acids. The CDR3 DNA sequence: TGTGCCAGCAGCCCTTGGCGACAACAGAACACTGAAGCTTTCTTT. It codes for CASSPWRQQNTEAFF.

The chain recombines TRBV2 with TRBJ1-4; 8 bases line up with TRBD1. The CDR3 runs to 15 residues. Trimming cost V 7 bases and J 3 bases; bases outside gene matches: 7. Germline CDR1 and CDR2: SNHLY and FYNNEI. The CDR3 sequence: CASKRTGPSNEKLFF. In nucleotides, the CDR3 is TGTGCCAGCAAACGGACAGGGCCATCTAATGAAAAACTGTTTTTT.

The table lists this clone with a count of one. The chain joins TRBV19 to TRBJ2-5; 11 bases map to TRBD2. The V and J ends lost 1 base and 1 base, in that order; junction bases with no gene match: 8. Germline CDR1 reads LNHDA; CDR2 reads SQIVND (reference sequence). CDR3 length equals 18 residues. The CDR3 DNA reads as TGTGCCAGTAGTATAGCGGCTAGCGGGGGGCCCGGCCAAGAGACCCAGTACTTC. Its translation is CASSIAASGGPGQETQYF.

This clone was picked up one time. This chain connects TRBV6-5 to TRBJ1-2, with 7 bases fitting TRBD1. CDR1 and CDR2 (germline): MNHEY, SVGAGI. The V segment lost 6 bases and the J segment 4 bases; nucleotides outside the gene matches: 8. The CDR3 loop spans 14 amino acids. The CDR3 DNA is TGTGCCAGCAGCCAGGGGGTTGTAAGCTATGGCTACACCTTC. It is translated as CASSQGVVSYGYTF.

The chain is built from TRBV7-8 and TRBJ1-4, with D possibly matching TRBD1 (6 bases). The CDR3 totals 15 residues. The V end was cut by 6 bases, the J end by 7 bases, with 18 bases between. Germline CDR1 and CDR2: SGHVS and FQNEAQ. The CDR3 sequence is CASSPGQTLGEKLFF. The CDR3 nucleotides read TGTGCCAGCAGTCCCGGACAGACTCTAGGTGAAAAACTGTTTTTT.

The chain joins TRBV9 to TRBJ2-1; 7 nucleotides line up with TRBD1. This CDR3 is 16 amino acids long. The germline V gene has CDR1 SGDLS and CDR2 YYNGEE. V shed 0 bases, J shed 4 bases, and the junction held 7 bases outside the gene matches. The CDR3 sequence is CASSVETGDWYNEQFF. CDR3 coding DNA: TGTGCCAGCAGCGTAGAAACAGGGGATTGGTACAATGAGCAGTTCTTC.

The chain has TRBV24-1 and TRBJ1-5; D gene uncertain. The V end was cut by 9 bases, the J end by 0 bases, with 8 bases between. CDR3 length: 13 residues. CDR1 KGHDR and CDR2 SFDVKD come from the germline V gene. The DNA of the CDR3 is TGTGCCACCGGAGGTTATAGCAATCAGCCCCAGCATTTT. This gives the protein CATGGYSNQPQHF.

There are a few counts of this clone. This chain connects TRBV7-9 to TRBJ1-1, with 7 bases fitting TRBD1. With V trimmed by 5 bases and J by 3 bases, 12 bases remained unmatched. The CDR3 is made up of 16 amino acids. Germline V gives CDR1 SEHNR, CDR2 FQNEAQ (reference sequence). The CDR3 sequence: CASSPWADRRYTEAFF. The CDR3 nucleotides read TGTGCCAGCAGCCCGTGGGCGGACAGGAGATACACTGAAGCTTTCTTT.

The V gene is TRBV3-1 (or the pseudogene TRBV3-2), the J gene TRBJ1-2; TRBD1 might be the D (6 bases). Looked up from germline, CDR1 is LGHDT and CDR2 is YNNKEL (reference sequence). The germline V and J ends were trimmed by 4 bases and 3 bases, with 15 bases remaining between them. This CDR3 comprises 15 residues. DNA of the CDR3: TGTGCCAGCAGCCCCTCCCCGACAGGCCACTATGGCTACACCTTC. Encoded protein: CASSPSPTGHYGYTF.

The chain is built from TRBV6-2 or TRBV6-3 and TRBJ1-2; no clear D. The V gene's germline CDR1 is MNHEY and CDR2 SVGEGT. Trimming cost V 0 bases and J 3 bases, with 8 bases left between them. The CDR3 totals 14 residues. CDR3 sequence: CASSYSEVYYGYTF. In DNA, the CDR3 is TGTGCCAGCAGTTACTCGGAGGTTTACTATGGCTACACCTTC.

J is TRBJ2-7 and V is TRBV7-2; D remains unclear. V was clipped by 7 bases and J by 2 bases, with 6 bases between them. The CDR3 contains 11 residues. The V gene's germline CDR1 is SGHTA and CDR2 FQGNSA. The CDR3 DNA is TGTGCCAGCACTACAGCCTACGAGCAGTACTTC. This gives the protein CASTTAYEQYF.

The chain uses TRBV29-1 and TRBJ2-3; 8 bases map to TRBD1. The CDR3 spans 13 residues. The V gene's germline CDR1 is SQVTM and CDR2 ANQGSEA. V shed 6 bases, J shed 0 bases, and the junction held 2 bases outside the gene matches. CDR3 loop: CSVRTGSTDTQYF. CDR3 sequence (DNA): TGCAGCGTAAGGACAGGGAGCACAGATACGCAGTATTTT.

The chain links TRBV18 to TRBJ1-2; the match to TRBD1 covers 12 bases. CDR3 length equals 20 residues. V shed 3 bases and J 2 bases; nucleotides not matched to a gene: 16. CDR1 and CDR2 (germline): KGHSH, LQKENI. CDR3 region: CASSPGRDRGRQGSNYGYTF. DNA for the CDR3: TGTGCCAGCTCACCGGGTCGGGACAGGGGGCGCCAGGGGTCGAACTATGGCTACACCTTC.

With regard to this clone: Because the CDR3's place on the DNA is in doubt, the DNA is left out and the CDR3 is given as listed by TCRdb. The CDR3 region is CASSVGEGAVHF. V usage is TRBV9 and J usage is TRBJ1-6; the DNA was not used to check the table's D call, TRBD1. The CDR3 is made up of 12 amino acids, end residues included. Germline values: CDR1 SGDLS, CDR2 YYNGEE.

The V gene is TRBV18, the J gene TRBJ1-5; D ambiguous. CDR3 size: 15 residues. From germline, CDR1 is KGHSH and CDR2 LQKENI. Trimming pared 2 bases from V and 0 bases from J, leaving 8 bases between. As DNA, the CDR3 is TGTGCCAGCTCACCAGTCTCTAATAGCAATCAGCCCCAGCATTTT. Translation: CASSPVSNSNQPQHF.

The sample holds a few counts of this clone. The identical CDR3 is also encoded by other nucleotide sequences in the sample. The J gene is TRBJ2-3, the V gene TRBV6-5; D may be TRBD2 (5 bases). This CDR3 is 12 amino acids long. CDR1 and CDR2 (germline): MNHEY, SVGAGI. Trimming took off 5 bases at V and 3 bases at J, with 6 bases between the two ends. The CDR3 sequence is CASSPGTDTQYF. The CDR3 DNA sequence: TGTGCCAGCAGTCCGGGGACAGATACGCAGTATTTT.

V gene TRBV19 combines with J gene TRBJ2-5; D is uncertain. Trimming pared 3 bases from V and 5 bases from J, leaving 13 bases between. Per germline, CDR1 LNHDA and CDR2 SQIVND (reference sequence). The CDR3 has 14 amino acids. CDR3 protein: CASSIEAPGETQYF. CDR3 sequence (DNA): TGTGCCAGTAGTATTGAAGCGCCTGGGGAGACCCAGTACTTC.